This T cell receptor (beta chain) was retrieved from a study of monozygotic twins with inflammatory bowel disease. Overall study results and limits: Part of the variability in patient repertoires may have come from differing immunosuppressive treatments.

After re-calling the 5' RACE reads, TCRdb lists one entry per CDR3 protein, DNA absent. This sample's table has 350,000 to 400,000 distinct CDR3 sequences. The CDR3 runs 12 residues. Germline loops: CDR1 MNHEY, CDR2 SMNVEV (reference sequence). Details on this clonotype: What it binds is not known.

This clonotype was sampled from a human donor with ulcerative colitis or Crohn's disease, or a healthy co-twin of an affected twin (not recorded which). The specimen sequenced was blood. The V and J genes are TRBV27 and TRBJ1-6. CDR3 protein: CASGLPNSPLHF.